This entry lists 18 T cell receptor beta chains sequenced from one sample in a study of cytomegalovirus exposure and HLA in healthy donors. Primers included in the PCR were 60 Vbeta and 13 Jbeta primers. Only in-frame clones appear in the TCRdb table, and some are missing; sequencing was by immunoSEQ multiplex PCR. The sample lists fewer than 150,000 clones; around 80% were seen once. Sequencing input: PBMCs. All receptors derive from a man aged 25-45 years in good health and CMV-seronegative.

J is TRBJ2-2 and V is TRBV19, with 16 bases identical to TRBD2. This CDR3 has 16 amino acids. Per the germline V gene, CDR1 is LNHDA and CDR2 is SQIVND (reference sequence). With V trimmed by 8 bases and J by 3 bases, 3 bases remained unmatched. CDR3 nucleotides: TGTGCCAGTGGGACTAGCGGGAGGGGCTACACCGGGGAGCTGTTTTTT. It translates to CASGTSGRGYTGELFF. The full variable domain, in which reference TRBV19 and TRBJ2-2 provide the parts outside the CDR3, is DGGITQSPKYLFRKEGQNVTLSCEQNLNHDAMYWYRQDPGQGLRLIYYSQIVNDFQKGDIAEGYSVSREKKESFPLTVTSAQKNPTAFYLCASGTSGRGYTGELFFGEGSRLTVL.

This chain connects TRBV4-1 to TRBJ1-2; TRBD1 agrees at 9 bases. Per the germline V gene, CDR1 is MGHRA and CDR2 is YSYEKL. The CDR3 has 17 amino acids. Trimming took 1 base from V and 6 from J; bases not matched to a gene: 12. Written as DNA, the CDR3 is TGCGCCAGCAGCCAAGGGGTAGGACAGGGGATTTGGAATGGCTACACCTTC. Encoded protein: CASSQGVGQGIWNGYTF.

This clone has a single count. The chain is built from TRBV4-1 and TRBJ2-2; D may be TRBD2 (6 bases). Trimming left V 1 base short and J 1 base short, with 13 bases between. CDR1 MGHRA and CDR2 YSYEKL come from the germline V gene. There are 17 residues in the CDR3. The CDR3 sequence is CASSQGNGGKNTGELFF. The CDR3 DNA sequence: TGCGCCAGCAGCCAAGGGAATGGCGGGAAGAACACCGGGGAGCTGTTTTTT.

V and J are TRBV2 and TRBJ2-5, with D perhaps matching TRBD1 (5 bases). V dropped 8 bases and J dropped 4 bases, with 17 bases sitting between them. Per the germline V gene, CDR1 is SNHLY and CDR2 is FYNNEI. This CDR3 spans 14 amino acids. CDR3 nucleotide sequence: TGTGCCAGCCCTCAAGGGGTGGAAACAGAGACCCAGTACTTC. It translates to CASPQGVETETQYF.

This clone was observed a few times. The chain joins TRBV21-1 to TRBJ1-2; TRBD1, as called in the table, went unchecked against the DNA. TRBV21-1 corresponds to a pseudogene. This CDR3 is built from 18 residues. CDR3 region: CASSKVGAGLRKNYGYTF. DNA for the CDR3: TGTGCCAGCAGCAAAGTAGGGGCAGGGCTCCGGAAAAACTATGGCTACACCTTC.

The rearrangement links TRBV5-6 to TRBJ1-5; 12 bases map to TRBD1. Germline CDR1 is SGHDT and CDR2 is YYEEEE. Trimming removed 2 bases from V and 11 bases from J; junction bases left unmatched: 11. This CDR3 has 16 residues. The CDR3 nucleotides are TGTGCCAGCAGCTTCAAGGGGACAGGGGGCATTAAGGCCCAGCATTTT. Translating it yields CASSFKGTGGIKAQHF.

The genes are TRBV10-3 and TRBJ2-7; 10 nucleotides match TRBD1. Germline CDR1 ENHRY, CDR2 SYGVKD. The V segment lost 10 bases and the J segment 5 bases; nucleotides outside the gene matches: 5. The CDR3 is made up of 12 amino acids. In DNA form, the CDR3 reads TGTGCCAGCCGACAGGGGGCAGACGAGCAGTACTTC. Its translation is CASRQGADEQYF.

The gene calls are TRBV29-1 and TRBJ2-2, with 10 bases lining up with TRBD2. After removal of 3 bases from V and 4 bases from J, the junction contained 5 bases not matched to a gene. Germline CDR1 reads SQVTM; CDR2 reads ANQGSEA. This CDR3 contains 15 residues. In DNA, the CDR3 is TGCAGCGTTGACTTGGGACTAGCGCGCACCGGGGAGCTGTTTTTT. It translates to CSVDLGLARTGELFF.

The chain uses TRBV4-1 and TRBJ1-4; D remains unclear. Looked up from germline, CDR1 is MGHRA and CDR2 is YSYEKL. Deletions cut 3 bases from V and 4 bases from J, with 6 bases between. This CDR3 is built from 13 residues. The chain's CDR3 is CASSQALNEKLFF. CDR3 DNA: TGCGCCAGCAGCCAGGCCCTTAATGAAAAACTGTTTTTT.

This clone has only one observation. The rearrangement uses TRBV9 and TRBJ2-7; D is undetermined. Per germline, CDR1 SGDLS and CDR2 YYNGEE. Trimming took 2 bases from V and 3 from J, leaving 9 bases between them. CDR3 length: 13 amino acids. In DNA form, the CDR3 reads TGTGCCAGCAGCGTTAGTCCCTACTACGAGCAGTACTTC. Translating it yields CASSVSPYYEQYF.

CDR3: CASSISGTEAFF. Written as DNA, the CDR3 is TGTGCCAGCAGCATCAGCGGGACTGAAGCTTTCTTT. The chain joins TRBV11-3 to TRBJ1-1; D gene uncertain. From germline, CDR1 is SGHNT and CDR2 YENEEA. The V gene lost 5 bases and the J gene lost 5 bases, with 9 bases spanning the gap. The CDR3 has 12 residues.

This sequence joins TRBV6-6 and TRBJ2-3; D gene uncertain. Germline CDR1 reads MNHNY; CDR2 reads SVGAGI (reference sequence). Trimming stripped 8 bases from V and 4 bases from J, with 7 bases between. This CDR3 region has 11 residues. The CDR3 DNA follows: TGTGCCAGCGACACGGCAGATACGCAGTATTTT. Protein sequence: CASDTADTQYF.

This chain joins TRBV9 and TRBJ2-7; TRBD1 is a possible D gene (5 bases). V was pared by 4 bases and J by 1 base, with 15 bases between. Germline V gives CDR1 SGDLS, CDR2 YYNGEE. The CDR3 totals 15 residues. CDR3 coding DNA: TGTGCCAGCAGCCCTAACCAAGGGGCTTCCTACGAGCAGTACTTC. It is translated as CASSPNQGASYEQYF. Together with reference TRBV9 and TRBJ2-7, the CDR3 gives the full variable domain: DSGVTQTPKHLITATGQRVTLRCSPRSGDLSVYWYQQSLDQGLQFLIQYYNGEERAKGNILERFSAQQFPDLHSELNLSSLELGDSALYFCASSPNQGASYEQYFGPGTRLTVT.

V usage is TRBV7-8 and J usage is TRBJ2-1; 7 bases match TRBD2. V lost 3 bases, J lost 0 bases, and 17 bases stayed unmatched. The CDR3 runs 20 residues. The germline V gene has CDR1 SGHVS and CDR2 FQNEAQ. This CDR3 is CASSLGGGLPYRSSYNEQFF. The CDR3 DNA sequence: TGTGCCAGCAGCTTGGGTGGGGGACTACCATATCGGAGCTCCTACAATGAGCAGTTCTTC.

The V call is TRBV15, the J call TRBJ1-2; 10 bases map to TRBD1. This CDR3 region has 17 residues. The J segment lost 6 bases and the V segment lost 5 bases, leaving 15 bases of the junction unmatched. Germline CDR1 reads LNHNV; CDR2 reads YYDKDF (reference sequence). The CDR3 nucleotides read TGTGCCACCAGCGCGATGCTTCCCGGGACAGGGGCTAATGGCTACACCTTC. It specifies CATSAMLPGTGANGYTF.

The rearrangement links TRBV5-5 to TRBJ2-3, with D perhaps TRBD2 (6 bases). This CDR3 has 12 residues. V dropped 6 bases and J dropped 6 bases, with 11 bases sitting between them. The germline V gene encodes CDR1 SGHKS and CDR2 YYEKEE (reference sequence). This chain's CDR3 is CASILRGDTQYF. In nucleotides, the CDR3 is TGTGCCAGCATTTTACGGGGGGATACGCAGTATTTT.

CDR3 nucleotide sequence: TGCGCCAGCAGCCAAGATCGGTGGCAGGGCCAAGAGACCCAGTACTTC. It translates to CASSQDRWQGQETQYF. The V and J genes are TRBV4-1 and TRBJ2-5; maybe TRBD1 (5 bases). Germline V gene sequence: CDR1 MGHRA, CDR2 YSYEKL. V was trimmed by 0 bases and J by 1 base, leaving 12 bases between them. The CDR3 length is 16 residues.

The chain recombines TRBV19 with TRBJ1-1; 8 positions match TRBD1. Germline V gene data show CDR1 as LNHDA and CDR2 as SQIVND (reference sequence). V shed 4 bases and J 1 base; nucleotides not matched to a gene: 5. This CDR3 has 15 amino acids. The CDR3 loop is CASSREQGGNTEAFF. The CDR3 bases are TGTGCCAGTAGTAGGGAACAGGGGGGGAACACTGAAGCTTTCTTT.